This TCR beta chain stems from a study of cytomegalovirus exposure and HLA in healthy donors. Study results and limitations: Reports described diagnosis of cytomegalovirus status by the classifier as highly specific and sensitive. Donors belonging to an Asian-associated ancestry cluster reportedly showed fewer N-insertions in productive TCRs than the roughly 700-donor mean, according to what a later analysis found. After further analysis at a later stage, under 20,000 TCR beta sequences were associated with HLA alleles at 0.05 false discovery rate. Near-uniform donor sequencing depth was presumed by presence/absence analyses.

PCR primers comprised 60 Vbeta and 13 Jbeta primers. Profiled with immunoSEQ multiplex PCR; TCRdb holds only in-frame clones, not every one. The data show 90,000 to 110,000 clones, around three quarters seen once. There are a few counts of this clone. The antigen remains unidentified. Germline lookup yields CDR1 SGHKS and CDR2 YYEKEE (reference sequence). The CDR3 has 16 amino acids. V dropped 0 bases and J dropped 0 bases, with 11 bases sitting between them. The chain combines TRBV5-5 with TRBJ2-3; D remains unclear. Sample: PBMCs. This TCR was sampled from a woman aged 50 to 65 in good health and CMV-seropositive. CDR3 nucleotides: TGTGCCAGCAGCTTGGGGGCTCTGTCCAGCACAGATACGCAGTATTTT. Translated, it gives CASSLGALSSTDTQYF.